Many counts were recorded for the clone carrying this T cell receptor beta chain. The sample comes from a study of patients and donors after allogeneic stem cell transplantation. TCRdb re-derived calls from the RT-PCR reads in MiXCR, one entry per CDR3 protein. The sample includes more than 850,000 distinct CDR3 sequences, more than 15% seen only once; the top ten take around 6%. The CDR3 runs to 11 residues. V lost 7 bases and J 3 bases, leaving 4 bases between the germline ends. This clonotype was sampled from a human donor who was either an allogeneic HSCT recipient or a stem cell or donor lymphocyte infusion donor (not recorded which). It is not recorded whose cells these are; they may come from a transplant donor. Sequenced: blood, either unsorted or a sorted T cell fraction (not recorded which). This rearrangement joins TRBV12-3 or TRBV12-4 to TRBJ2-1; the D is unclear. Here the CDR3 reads CASTDYNEQFF. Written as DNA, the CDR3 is TGTGCCAGCACCGACTACAATGAGCAGTTCTTC.